This T cell receptor beta chain stems from a study of neoadjuvant anti-PD-1 for oral cavity cancer. Study overall: Patients without progression got a fourth dose around day 43.

This table comes from immunoSEQ multiplex PCR, and its TCRdb copy is limited to in-frame clones, with some not included. The data contain approximately 83,000 clones, 84% of them seen just once; the ten biggest clones take up around 3.1%. This clone occurred a few times. V gave up 0 bases and J gave up 6 bases; unmatched junction bases: 4. Germline lookup yields CDR1 GTSNPN and CDR2 SVGIG (reference sequence). The CDR3 length is 14 residues. This clonotype originated in a person aged 40 to 85 with oral cavity squamous cell carcinoma. This sample comprised PBMCs, obtained before nivolumab (anti-PD-1) treatment. This sequence joins TRBV30 and TRBJ2-2; 7 positions agree with TRBD1. The chain's CDR3 is CAWSVQGFAGELFF. The CDR3 coding sequence is TGTGCCTGGAGTGTACAGGGGTTTGCCGGGGAGCTGTTTTTT.